This TCR beta chain was captured in a study of blood T cell repertoires in COVID-19. With 4 bases removed from V and 3 bases from J, the gap between germline ends came to 16 bases. This CDR3 is built from 15 residues. Germline CDR1 reads SGHRS; CDR2 reads YFSETQ. Sequencing was performed with immunoSEQ multiplex PCR; in TCRdb, only in-frame clones are kept and a portion is missing. The sample carries approximately 200,000 clones, about 79% recorded once. This sequence was found in a woman aged 40 to 50 with acute COVID-19. The rearrangement links TRBV5-1 to TRBJ2-5; possible D gene TRBD1, 6 bases. The sequenced sample was PBMCs or T cells enriched from blood (not recorded which). The CDR3 region is CASSLETGLEETQYF. The CDR3, as DNA: TGCGCCAGCAGCCTTGAGACAGGTTTGGAAGAGACCCAGTACTTC.